Listed below are T cell receptor beta chains from one sample, sequenced in a study of blood T cells in healthy people across ages. TCRdb reprocessed the 5' RACE reads via MiXCR and lists one record per CDR3 protein. The table lists about 640,000 distinct CDR3 sequences, 58% of them singletons. The sequenced sample was blood. The receptors stem from a man aged 55-75 years in good health. CDR3s leave out the opening cysteine and the closing phenylalanine or tryptophan. The order of the fields is V gene, J gene, CDR3 protein.

TRBV18	TRBJ1-6	ASSRRQGRIIERSPLH
TRBV21-1	.	ASNKAPRRRETQY
TRBV6-1	TRBJ1-2	ASSEIGGWEDGYT
TRBV12-3/TRBV12-4	TRBJ1-5	ASSFDSYNQPQH
TRBV5-1	TRBJ2-7	ASSLVLDGNYEQY
TRBV7-2	TRBJ1-2	ASSLGQGRMFGYT
TRBV10-1	TRBJ2-3	ASSESLTDTQY
TRBV5-8	TRBJ2-7	ASSWKGTGTYEQY
TRBV29-1	TRBJ1-2	SVVGPDYGYT
TRBV4-2	TRBJ1-3	ASSQDLTGVGNTIY
TRBV14	TRBJ2-1	ASSLGSGFGEQF
TRBV29-1	TRBJ2-5	SAGLVGETQY